A selection of T cell receptor beta chains follows, all from one sample in a study of T-cell memory formation after mild COVID-19. In TCRdb, the 5' RACE reads were re-called with MiXCR into one record per CDR3 protein. Seen here are some 300,000 distinct CDR3 sequences, 19% observed once, and the top ten hold under 25%. The specimen sequenced was PBMCs or a T cell subset sorted from them (not recorded which). These receptors came from a young man who had mild COVID-19 (a few samples of this study predate the infection). Cell type and time point are not known. The CDR3 runs from the conserved cysteine through the conserved F or W. Each record gives: D gene, J gene, clone size, V gene, CDR3 DNA, CDR3 protein. The D gene is left open where the match is weak. The size of a clone is reported for some rows only, either as once, few or many, or as a class for expanded clones.

TRBD1 | TRBJ2-2 | few | TRBV29-1 | TGCAGCGCATGGGACAGGGCTGGGGAGCTGTTTTTT | CSAWDRAGELFF
- | TRBJ2-5 | - | TRBV6-1 | TGTGCCAGCAGTGAAGTGAGAAAGACCCAGTACTTC | CASSEVRKTQYF
- | TRBJ1-2 | - | TRBV4-2 | TGTGCCAGCAGCCACCAATCAGGGGTCCTAGGCTATGGCTACACCTTC | CASSHQSGVLGYGYTF
TRBD1 | TRBJ1-3 | - | TRBV7-2 | TGTGCCAGCAGCGCCGGGACAGGGGCCTTCTCTGGAAACACCATATATTTT | CASSAGTGAFSGNTIYF
- | TRBJ1-1 | - | TRBV7-9 | TGTGCCAGCAGCAAGGCGGCGGCGGAAACTGAAGCTTTCTTT | CASSKAAAETEAFF
TRBD1 | TRBJ2-6 | - | TRBV5-1 | TGCGCCAGCAGGCCGGGACAGGGAGACTCTGGGGCCAACGTCCTGACTTTC | CASRPGQGDSGANVLTF
- | TRBJ2-5 | many | TRBV5-1 | TGCGCCAGCAGCTCTGGCAGACAAGAGACCCAGTACTTC | CASSSGRQETQYF
TRBD1 | TRBJ1-1 | few | TRBV7-8 | TGTGCCAGCAGCGTAAGGAAACAGGGGACTGAAGCTTTCTTT | CASSVRKQGTEAFF
TRBD1 | TRBJ2-5 | - | TRBV7-9 | TGTGCCAGCAGCCCCGGGACAGGGGTCCAAGAGACCCAGTACTTC | CASSPGTGVQETQYF
TRBD2 | TRBJ2-5 | many | TRBV7-9 | TGTGCCAGCACCCTAGCGGGGATTCAGACCCAGTACTTC | CASTLAGIQTQYF
TRBD2 | TRBJ2-3 | - | TRBV20-1 | TGCAGTGCTAGGGGCGGGGGGCCTGACACAGATACGCAGTATTTT | CSARGGGPDTDTQYF
TRBD1 | TRBJ2-1 | few | TRBV6-2/TRBV6-3 | TGTGCCAGCAGTTACCCTGTTCCGGGACAGGGCGATGAGCAGTTCTTC | CASSYPVPGQGDEQFF
TRBD1 | TRBJ1-5 | few | TRBV6-1 | TGTGCCACCATTTTCGGAGGGGGCACTCAGCCCCAGCATTTT | CATIFGGGTQPQHF
- | TRBJ2-4 | - | TRBV7-2 | TGTGCCAGCAGCTCCCTACGAAGGGACATTCAGTACTTC | CASSSLRRDIQYF
- | TRBJ2-3 | many | TRBV5-5 | TGTGCCAGCAGCCCAGAACGCGCCTCGGATACGCAGTATTTT | CASSPERASDTQYF
- | TRBJ2-1 | few | TRBV27 | TGTGCCGCTGGACGGGCCGCTGGCCTCCTCAATGAGCAGTTCTTC | CAAGRAAGLLNEQFF
TRBD2 | TRBJ2-1 | few | TRBV27 | TGTGCCAGCAGCCGACCTAGCGGGGCATGGGATGAGCAGTTCTTC | CASSRPSGAWDEQFF
- | TRBJ2-7 | - | TRBV5-1 | TGCGCCAGCAGCCCCACCAGCGACAGCGCATGGGAGCAGTACTTC | CASSPTSDSAWEQYF
TRBD2 | TRBJ2-1 | - | TRBV6-5 | TGTGCCAGCAGTAGGACTAGCGGATACTACAATGAGCAGTTCTTC | CASSRTSGYYNEQFF
TRBD1 | TRBJ2-7 | - | TRBV7-2 | TGTGCCAGCAGCTTATGGGGACAGGGGAAAGAGCAGTACTTC | CASSLWGQGKEQYF
- | TRBJ2-4 | - | TRBV11-2 | TGTGCCAGCAGTACCAGAGGGGCCAAAAACATTCAGTACTTC | CASSTRGAKNIQYF
- | TRBJ2-4 | - | TRBV9 | TGTGCCAGCAGCTCACCGGGGCTTGACAAAAACATTCAGTACTTC | CASSSPGLDKNIQYF
- | TRBJ1-6 | once | TRBV6-1 | TGTGCCAGCAGTGAATCCGGCTCTAATTCACCCCTCCACTTT | CASSESGSNSPLHF
- | TRBJ1-6 | - | TRBV5-1 | TGCGCCAGCAGTCGTCAGATAGGTTCACCCCTCCACTTT | CASSRQIGSPLHF
- | TRBJ2-1 | - | TRBV5-4 | TGTGCCAGCAGCCCAAAGGCCGGGGGCAAGGGACACAATGAGCAGTTCTTC | CASSPKAGGKGHNEQFF
- | TRBJ1-5 | many | TRBV5-1 | TGCGCCAGCAGCTTGTGGGGGAGTGATCAGCCCCAGCATTTT | CASSLWGSDQPQHF
TRBD1 | TRBJ2-1 | - | TRBV6-1 | TGTGCCAGCAGCGGACAGGGGGTACCTTTCTACAATGAGCAGTTCTTC | CASSGQGVPFYNEQFF
TRBD2 | TRBJ2-1 | - | TRBV9 | TGTGCCAGCAGCGTAGGTAGCGGGGACAATGAGCAGTTCTTC | CASSVGSGDNEQFF
- | TRBJ2-1 | few | TRBV9 | TGTGCCAGCAGCGTAGGAGGGCGGTTCTACAATGAGCAGTTCTTC | CASSVGGRFYNEQFF